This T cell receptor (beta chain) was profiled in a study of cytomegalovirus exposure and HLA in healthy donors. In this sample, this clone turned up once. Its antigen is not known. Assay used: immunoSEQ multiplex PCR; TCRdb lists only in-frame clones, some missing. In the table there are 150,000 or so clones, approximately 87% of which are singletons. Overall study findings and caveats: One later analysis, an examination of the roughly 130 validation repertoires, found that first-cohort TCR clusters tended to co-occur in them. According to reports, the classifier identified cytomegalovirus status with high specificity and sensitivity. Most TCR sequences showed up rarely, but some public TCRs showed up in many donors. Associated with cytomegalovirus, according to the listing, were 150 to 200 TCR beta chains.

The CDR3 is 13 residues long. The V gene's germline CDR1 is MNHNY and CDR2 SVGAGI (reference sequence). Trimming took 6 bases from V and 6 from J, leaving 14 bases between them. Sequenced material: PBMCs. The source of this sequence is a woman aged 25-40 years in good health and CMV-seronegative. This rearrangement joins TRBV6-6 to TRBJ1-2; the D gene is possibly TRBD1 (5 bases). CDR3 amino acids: CASRPTVLNGYTF. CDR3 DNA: TGTGCCAGCAGACCGACAGTTTTGAATGGCTACACCTTC.